The 27 T cell receptor beta chains below come from one sample, sequenced in a study of OX40 agonist ivuxolimab in advanced cancers. Sequenced by immunoSEQ multiplex PCR; TCRdb stores in-frame clones only, minus some. The data hold some 86,000 clones, with 80% to 95% observed a single time. The sequences come from CD4+ or CD8+ T cells sorted from blood, collected in a trial of the OX40 agonist ivuxolimab. The receptors derive from an adult with an advanced solid tumor such as melanoma, head and neck, liver or kidney cancer.

This chain's CDR3 is CAISVAGDEQFF. The CDR3 coding sequence is TGTGCCATCAGCGTAGCGGGAGACGAGCAGTTCTTC. This rearrangement joins TRBV10-3 to TRBJ2-1, with TRBD2 matching 9 bases. Germline trimming cut 6 bases from V and 10 bases from J; bases unmatched to any gene: 4. CDR1 ENHRY and CDR2 SYGVKD come from the germline V gene. The CDR3 sequence is 12 residues long.

The V and J genes are TRBV7-8 and TRBJ2-7; 8 bases agree with TRBD1. V shed 1 base and J 1 base; nucleotides not matched to a gene: 3. The CDR3 extends over 15 amino acids. Germline CDR1 is SGHVS and CDR2 is FQNEAQ. The CDR3 bases are TGTGCCAGCAGCTTAGGAACAGGGGGTTCCTACGAGCAGTACTTC. Its translation is CASSLGTGGSYEQYF.

The chain has TRBV6-1 and TRBJ2-7; perhaps TRBD1 as D (6 bases). The V gene lost 7 bases and the J gene lost 2 bases, with 12 bases spanning the gap. Germline-derived CDR1 and CDR2 are MNHNS and SASEGT. CDR3 length equals 13 residues. CDR3 amino acids: CASTGTTPYEQYF. CDR3 coding DNA: TGTGCCAGCACTGGGACAACCCCCTACGAGCAGTACTTC.

The chain employs TRBV4-2 and TRBJ2-7, with 8 bases identical to TRBD2. The V gene end was trimmed by 1 base and the J gene end by 4 bases; junction bases not matched to a gene: 6. The CDR3 loop spans 15 amino acids. Germline V gene sequence: CDR1 LGHNA, CDR2 YNFKEQ. CDR3 sequence: CASSQGPPGGYEQYF. The CDR3 DNA reads TGTGCCAGCAGCCAAGGCCCCCCGGGGGGGTACGAGCAGTACTTC.

This clone has just one count. The rearrangement uses TRBV7-9 and TRBJ2-2; 12 bases are shared with TRBD2. The CDR3 contains 17 residues. The germline gives CDR1 SEHNR, CDR2 FQNEAQ (reference sequence). The J segment lost 1 base and the V segment lost 5 bases, leaving 5 bases of the junction unmatched. The CDR3 loop is CASSPLAGGRNTGELFF. The DNA for the CDR3 is TGTGCCAGCAGCCCCCTAGCGGGAGGGAGGAACACCGGGGAGCTGTTTTTT.

This chain links TRBV14 with TRBJ2-1, with a tentative D call TRBD2 (5 bases). V dropped 0 bases and J dropped 9 bases, with 12 bases sitting between them. The germline V gene encodes CDR1 SGHDN and CDR2 FVKESK. The CDR3 is made up of 14 amino acids. The CDR3 here is CASSQDFSEAEQFF. CDR3 coding DNA: TGTGCCAGCAGCCAAGATTTTAGCGAGGCTGAGCAGTTCTTC.

This chain uses TRBV27 with TRBJ2-1, with 14 bases lining up with TRBD2. Germline CDR1 MNHEY, CDR2 SMNVEV (reference sequence). The CDR3 runs 15 residues. The trim removed 3 bases at V and 9 bases at J, leaving 4 bases unmatched. CDR3 region: CASSFGTSGSVEQFF. CDR3 DNA: TGTGCCAGCAGTTTCGGGACTAGCGGGAGTGTTGAGCAGTTCTTC.

This rearrangement joins TRBV5-1 to TRBJ2-7, with 7 bases fitting TRBD1. CDR1 is SGHRS, CDR2 YFSETQ, per germline. There are 16 residues in the CDR3. Trimming at V came to 4 bases and at J to 2 bases, leaving 12 bases not matched to a gene. CDR3 DNA sequence: TGCGCCAGCAGCCCCACGCCGGGACAGCCACCCTACGAGCAGTACTTC. Residues: CASSPTPGQPPYEQYF.

The chain couples TRBV7-8 to TRBJ2-1, with D maybe TRBD1 (5 bases). Trimming cost V 1 base and J 6 bases, with 13 bases left between them. Germline V gene data show CDR1 as SGHVS and CDR2 as FQNEAQ. The CDR3 spans 15 residues. The DNA for the CDR3 is TGTGCCAGCAGCTTAGGCTCCGGACAAGTCAATGAGCAGTTCTTC. Residues: CASSLGSGQVNEQFF.

This clone has only one observation. The chain links TRBV2 to TRBJ2-2; no reliable D call. Trimming took off 7 bases at V and 3 bases at J, with 9 bases between the two ends. From germline, CDR1 is SNHLY and CDR2 FYNNEI. The CDR3 has 13 residues. The CDR3 sequence: CASTLADTGELFF. In DNA form, the CDR3 reads TGTGCCAGCACCCTGGCGGACACCGGGGAGCTGTTTTTT.

The rearrangement links TRBV28 to TRBJ2-1; possibly TRBD2 for D (5 bases). This CDR3 region has 13 residues. Trimming shortened V by 4 bases and J by 3 bases, and 7 bases separated the two germline ends. Germline V gene data show CDR1 as MDHEN and CDR2 as SYDVKM. CDR3 in amino acids: CASSYRGYNEQFF. CDR3 nucleotides: TGTGCCAGCAGTTATCGGGGCTACAATGAGCAGTTCTTC.

This rearrangement joins TRBV28 to TRBJ2-7; D might be TRBD1 (5 bases). The CDR3 extends over 12 amino acids. Trimming took 4 bases from V and 1 from J, leaving 5 bases between them. Germline CDR1 MDHEN, CDR2 SYDVKM. The CDR3 here is CASSSGSYEQYF. The CDR3 DNA follows: TGTGCCAGCAGTTCAGGGTCCTACGAGCAGTACTTC.

This rearrangement joins TRBV30 to TRBJ1-1; D is unresolved. The germline V gene encodes CDR1 GTSNPN and CDR2 SVGIG (reference sequence). V was cut by 2 bases and J by 10 bases, with 11 bases left in between. The length of the CDR3 is 11 residues. This chain's CDR3 is CAWSRSAAAFF. Written as DNA, the CDR3 is TGTGCCTGGAGTAGGAGTGCTGCAGCTTTCTTT. The whole variable domain, remainder taken from reference TRBV30 and TRBJ1-1, is SQTIHQWPATLVQPVGSPLSLECTVEGTSNPNLYWYRQAAGRGLQLLFYSVGIGQISSEVPQNLSASRPQDRQFILSSKKLLLSDSGFYLCAWSRSAAAFFGQGTRLTVV.

The V call is TRBV30, the J call TRBJ2-3; D ambiguous. Trimming took off 2 bases at V and 0 bases at J, with 6 bases between the two ends. The germline V gene encodes CDR1 GTSNPN and CDR2 SVGIG (reference sequence). CDR3 size: 13 residues. The DNA for the CDR3 is TGTGCCTGGAGTCAAAGGAGCACAGATACGCAGTATTTT. It specifies CAWSQRSTDTQYF.

The chain combines TRBV7-2 with TRBJ2-5, with D possibly matching TRBD2 (6 bases). CDR3 size: 16 residues. Trimming cost V 2 bases and J 5 bases, with 18 bases left between them. Looked up from germline, CDR1 is SGHTA and CDR2 is FQGNSA. The CDR3 protein is CASSLLSRQGRETQYF. The CDR3 DNA is TGTGCCAGCAGCTTATTGAGCAGGCAAGGGAGGGAGACCCAGTACTTC.

This clone has just one count. V usage is TRBV28 and J usage is TRBJ1-1, with unresolved D. V lost 7 bases to trimming and J lost 1 base, with 13 bases between them. Germline lookup yields CDR1 MDHEN and CDR2 SYDVKM. This CDR3 contains 14 residues. Here the CDR3 DNA reads TGTGCCAGCATCCCCTTAAACGCGAACACTGAAGCTTTCTTT. Residues: CASIPLNANTEAFF. The complete variable domain, with remaining parts taken from reference TRBV28 and TRBJ1-1, reads DVKVTQSSRYLVKRTGEKVFLECVQDMDHENMFWYRQDPGLGLRLIYFSYDVKMKEKGDIPEGYSVSREKKERFSLILESASTNQTSMYLCASIPLNANTEAFFGQGTRLTVV.

This chain joins TRBV2 and TRBJ2-2, with D possibly being TRBD1 or TRBD2 (6 bases each). Per germline, CDR1 SNHLY and CDR2 FYNNEI. CDR3 length: 16 amino acids. V lost 7 bases and J lost 0, with 15 bases in between. Here the CDR3 reads CASKGGGNPNTGELFF. DNA for the CDR3: TGTGCCAGCAAGGGGGGAGGTAACCCGAACACCGGGGAGCTGTTTTTT.

The rearrangement uses TRBV27 and TRBJ2-3; D not certain. Germline lookup yields CDR1 MNHEY and CDR2 SMNVEV (reference sequence). With 5 bases removed from V and 0 bases from J, the gap between germline ends came to 6 bases. This CDR3 spans 13 amino acids. The CDR3 DNA follows: TGTGCCAGCAGTCCGTGGAGCACAGATACGCAGTATTTT. It translates to CASSPWSTDTQYF.

The chain couples TRBV5-3 to TRBJ1-2, with D possibly matching TRBD1 (5 bases). TRBV5-3 is filed as an ORF, its function uncertain. This CDR3 spans 17 amino acids. V gave up 5 bases and J gave up 5 bases, with 25 bases separating them. The CDR3 coding sequence is TGTGCCAGAAGTCATTGGGGCGGGCAGGGTTTCGGTTATGGCTACACCTTC. It yields the protein CARSHWGGQGFGYGYTF.

This chain connects TRBV6-1 to TRBJ1-1; D is ambiguous. Germline CDR1 MNHNS, CDR2 SASEGT. With 2 bases removed from V and 0 bases from J, the gap between germline ends came to 10 bases. The CDR3 contains 15 residues. In DNA, the CDR3 is TGTGCCAGCAGTGAATTCATGGGTCTGAACACTGAAGCTTTCTTT. It translates to CASSEFMGLNTEAFF.

CDR3 bases: TGTGCCAGCAGTTTTGTCGGGGTGAGCTCCTACGAGCAGTACTTC. This translates into CASSFVGVSSYEQYF. V gene TRBV28 combines with J gene TRBJ2-7; a possible D gene is TRBD2 (5 bases). From germline, CDR1 is MDHEN and CDR2 SYDVKM. The CDR3 is made up of 15 amino acids. Trimming pared 3 bases from V and 0 bases from J, leaving 12 bases between.

This clone appeared once. This chain links TRBV5-1 with TRBJ2-1; 14 bases are shared with TRBD2. The trim removed 2 bases at V and 8 bases at J, leaving 6 bases unmatched. The CDR3 loop spans 16 amino acids. Germline V lookup: CDR1 SGHRS, CDR2 YFSETQ. The CDR3 DNA follows: TGCGCCAGCAGCTTATCGGGACTAGCGGGAGTCGATGAGCAGTTCTTC. The encoded protein is CASSLSGLAGVDEQFF.

V is TRBV7-3 and J is TRBJ1-3; 8 positions match TRBD1. The junction had 13 bases not matched to a gene; V was cut back by 5 bases and J by 1 base. The CDR3 length is 18 residues. Germline V gene sequence: CDR1 SGHTA, CDR2 FQGTGA. The CDR3 DNA reads as TGTGCCAGCAGCCTACCCCCCGACAGGGGAATATCTGGAAACACCATATATTTT. Its protein product is CASSLPPDRGISGNTIYF.

The chain uses TRBV7-9 and TRBJ2-1; TRBD1 aligns across 9 bases. This CDR3 has 15 amino acids. Unmatched junction bases numbered 10, after V lost 5 bases and J lost 8 bases. CDR1 and CDR2 (germline): SEHNR, FQNEAQ (reference sequence). CDR3 protein: CASSLGGQGIDEQFF. CDR3 DNA sequence: TGTGCCAGCAGCCTAGGTGGACAGGGGATCGATGAGCAGTTCTTC.

The V and J genes are TRBV5-1 and TRBJ1-5, with D tentatively TRBD1 (5 bases). V was trimmed by 0 bases and J by 6 bases, leaving 13 bases between them. CDR3 size: 15 residues. CDR1 SGHRS and CDR2 YFSETQ come from the germline V gene. CDR3 amino acids: CASSLAGTLTQPQHF. CDR3 in DNA: TGCGCCAGCAGCTTGGCCGGGACGTTGACTCAGCCCCAGCATTTT.

The V and J genes are TRBV5-1 and TRBJ2-2; 9 bases are shared with TRBD1. The CDR3 consists of 14 residues. The germline CDR1 and CDR2 sequences are SGHRS and YFSETQ. The V and J ends lost 4 bases and 6 bases, in that order; junction bases with no gene match: 4. The CDR3 loop is CASSSGTGPGELFF. DNA for the CDR3: TGCGCCAGCAGCAGCGGGACAGGGCCCGGGGAGCTGTTTTTT.

This sequence joins TRBV19 and TRBJ1-5; possible D gene TRBD1, 6 bases. Germline assignment: CDR1 LNHDA and CDR2 SQIVND (reference sequence). Trimming left V 10 bases short and J 0 bases short, with 19 bases between. This CDR3 has 16 amino acids. The CDR3 protein is CATTGGGPYSNQPQHF. DNA for the CDR3: TGTGCCACAACCGGGGGGGGCCCCTATAGCAATCAGCCCCAGCATTTT.